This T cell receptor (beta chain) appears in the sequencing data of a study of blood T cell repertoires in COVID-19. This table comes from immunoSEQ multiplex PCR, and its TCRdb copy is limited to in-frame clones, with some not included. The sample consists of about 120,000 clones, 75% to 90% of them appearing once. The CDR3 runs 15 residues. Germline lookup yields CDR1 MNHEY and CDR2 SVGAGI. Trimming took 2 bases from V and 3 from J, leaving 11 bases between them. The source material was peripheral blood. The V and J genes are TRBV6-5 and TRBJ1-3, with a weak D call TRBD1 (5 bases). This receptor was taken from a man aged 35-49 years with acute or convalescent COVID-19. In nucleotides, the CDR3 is TGTGCCAGCAGTTACCAGGGATCCCTTGGAAACACCATATATTTT. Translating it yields CASSYQGSLGNTIYF.